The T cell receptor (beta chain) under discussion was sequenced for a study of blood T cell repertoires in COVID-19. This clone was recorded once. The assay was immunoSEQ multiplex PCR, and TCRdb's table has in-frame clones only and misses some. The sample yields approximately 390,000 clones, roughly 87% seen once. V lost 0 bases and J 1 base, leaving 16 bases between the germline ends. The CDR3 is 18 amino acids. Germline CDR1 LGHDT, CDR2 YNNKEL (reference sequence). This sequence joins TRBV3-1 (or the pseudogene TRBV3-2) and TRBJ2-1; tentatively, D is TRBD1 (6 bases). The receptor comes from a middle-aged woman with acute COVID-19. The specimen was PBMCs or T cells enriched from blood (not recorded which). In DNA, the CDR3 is TGTGCCAGCAGCCAAGATCAAGGGGCCAGGGGATCCTACAATGAGCAGTTCTTC. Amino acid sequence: CASSQDQGARGSYNEQFF.